This entry concerns a single T cell receptor (beta chain). Its antigen is not known. This entry comes from a study of T cell responses to AZD1222 COVID-19 vaccine. Study findings and constraints: Females made up more of the donors, who were largely white British, and clonal diversity may have come out too low.

Trimming stripped 2 bases from V and 5 bases from J, with 10 bases between. CDR3 length: 12 residues. Germline V gene lookup returns CDR1 GTSNPN and CDR2 SVGIG (reference sequence). Measured with immunoSEQ multiplex PCR; TCRdb has only the in-frame clones, and not every one. Of 90,000 to 130,000 clones in the sample, about 85% were seen once. Here the sequenced sample was peripheral blood, taken on day 0 of AZD1222 vaccination. The source is an adult in good health. The chain couples TRBV30 to TRBJ2-7; D gene unclear. The CDR3 reads CAWSNRLDEQYF. The CDR3, as DNA: TGTGCCTGGAGTAATAGGCTCGACGAGCAGTACTTC.